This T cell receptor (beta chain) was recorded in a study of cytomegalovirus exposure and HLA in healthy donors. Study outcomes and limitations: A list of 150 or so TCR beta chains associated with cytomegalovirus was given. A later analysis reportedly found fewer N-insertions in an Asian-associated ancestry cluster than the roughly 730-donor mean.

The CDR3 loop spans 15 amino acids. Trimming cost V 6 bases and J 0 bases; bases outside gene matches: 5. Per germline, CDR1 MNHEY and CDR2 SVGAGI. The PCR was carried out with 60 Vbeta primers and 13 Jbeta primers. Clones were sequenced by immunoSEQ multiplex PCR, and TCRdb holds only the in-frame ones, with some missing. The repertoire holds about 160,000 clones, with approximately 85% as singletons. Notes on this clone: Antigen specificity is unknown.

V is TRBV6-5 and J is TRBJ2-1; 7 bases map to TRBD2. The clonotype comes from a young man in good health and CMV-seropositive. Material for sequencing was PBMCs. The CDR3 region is CASRDAGDSYNEQFF. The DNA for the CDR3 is TGTGCCAGCAGGGACGCGGGGGACTCCTACAATGAGCAGTTCTTC.